This T cell receptor beta chain was identified during a study of identical twins. Findings and caveats of the study: Sequences that were beta out-of-frame showed weaker excess twin sharing. Within cord blood, abundant beta clonotypes carried fewer insertions, but memory repertoires showed no such trend.

This clonotype was recorded many times. The antigen is not known. Germline CDR1 reads ENHRY; CDR2 reads SYGVKD. The junction had 7 bases not matched to a gene; V was cut back by 3 bases and J by 4 bases. The CDR3 has 16 amino acids. TCRdb reanalysed the 5' RACE reads using MiXCR and keeps one entry per CDR3 protein. The table lists hundreds of thousands of distinct CDR3 sequences, 9% to 15% of them singletons. The same data also contributed to another study, on yellow fever vaccine responses in identical twins.

The sequencing sample was made of PBMCs. The origin of this receptor is a young woman in good health. V and J are TRBV10-3 and TRBJ2-7; 12 bases align to TRBD2. The CDR3 nucleotides read TGTGCCATCAGTGACCTAGCGGGAGGGCTGTTTTACGAGCAGTACTTC. Its translation is CAISDLAGGLFYEQYF.